These 28 T cell receptor beta chains share one sample of origin, sequenced in a study of blood T cells in healthy people across ages. A second roughly 6 to 12 cycle PCR used barcoded and J-beta primers. TCRdb reprocessed the 5' RACE reads with MiXCR, giving one entry per CDR3 protein. Here the sample spans 550,000 to 700,000 distinct CDR3 sequences, approximately 27% being singletons. Source material: blood. All receptors derive from a woman between 65 and 79 years old in good health.

The CDR3 DNA reads TGTGCCAGCAGCCCACACCGAGATACAACTAATGAAAAACTGTTTTTT. Translating it yields CASSPHRDTTNEKLFF. V and J are TRBV7-8 and TRBJ1-4; the D is unclear. Trimming removed 5 bases from V and 0 bases from J, with 13 bases in between. The CDR3 is made up of 16 amino acids. Germline CDR1 SGHVS, CDR2 FQNEAQ.

This clonotype was observed a handful of times. V usage is TRBV5-1 and J usage is TRBJ1-4; 11 bases agree with TRBD1. The CDR3 is 14 amino acids. Germline V lookup: CDR1 SGHRS, CDR2 YFSETQ. With 1 base clipped from V and 10 bases from J, the junction kept 3 bases outside the gene matches. CDR3 DNA: TGCGCCAGCAGCTTGAGGGGACAGGGGGGAAAACTGTTTTTT. Its translation is CASSLRGQGGKLFF.

As regards this clonotype: At one end, the junction sequence differs from germline, possibly due to a read error. This chain uses TRBV12-3 or TRBV12-4 with TRBJ1-4; D unclear. The CDR3 is 15 amino acids. CDR3 sequence: CASSSVVRRIERLFF. The CDR3 DNA is TGTGCCAGCAGTTCGGTAGTTCGGAGGATTGAAAGACTGTTTTTT.

CDR3 DNA: TGTGCCAGCAGCCAAGTTTTGGGCTCCTACGAGCAGTACTTC. Its protein is CASSQVLGSYEQYF. The chain carries TRBV4-2 and TRBJ2-7; D gene unclear. CDR3 size: 14 residues. V lost 1 base to trimming and J lost 0 bases, with 7 bases between them. Germline V gene sequence: CDR1 LGHNA, CDR2 YNFKEQ.

This clonotype has only a few counts. In nucleotides, the CDR3 is TGTGCCAGCAGATCGGGACAGGGGGCGGCCGAAGCTTTCTTT. The encoded protein is CASRSGQGAAEAFF. This chain joins TRBV6-5 and TRBJ1-1; TRBD1 matches 12 bases. CDR3 length: 14 residues. CDR1 MNHEY and CDR2 SVGAGI come from the germline V gene. V shed 6 bases and J 8 bases; nucleotides not matched to a gene: 7.

The chain links TRBV12-3 or TRBV12-4 to TRBJ1-1, with D unclear. There are 15 residues in the CDR3. V lost 3 bases to trimming and J lost 3 bases, with 14 bases between them. The CDR3 coding sequence is TGTGCCAGCAGTTTTTCGGGGAGAAAACACACTGAAGCTTTCTTT. Translated, it gives CASSFSGRKHTEAFF.

V is TRBV3-1 and J is TRBJ2-3; 10 bases fit TRBD2. Germline CDR1 and CDR2: LGHDT and YNNKEL (reference sequence). This CDR3 is 14 amino acids long. With 4 bases clipped from V and 7 bases from J, the junction kept 5 bases outside the gene matches. The CDR3 sequence is CASSPVAGGYTQYF. CDR3 DNA sequence: TGTGCCAGCAGCCCAGTAGCGGGGGGCTATACGCAGTATTTT.

The CDR3 loop reads CASSLKGQETQYF. The CDR3, as DNA: TGCGCCAGCAGCTTGAAGGGCCAAGAGACCCAGTACTTC. The chain couples TRBV5-1 to TRBJ2-5, with no clear D. The germline V gene has CDR1 SGHRS and CDR2 YFSETQ. This CDR3 contains 13 residues. Trimming shortened V by 1 base and J by 1 base, and 5 bases separated the two germline ends.

The V call is TRBV20-1, the J call TRBJ1-6; 8 bases line up with TRBD1. V was clipped by 5 bases and J by 9 bases; unmatched bases: 6. This CDR3 comprises 13 residues. Germline V lookup: CDR1 DFQATT, CDR2 SNEGSKA (reference sequence). The CDR3 DNA reads as TGCAGTGCTCCCGACAGGGGAGGTTCACCCCTCCACTTT. This translates into CSAPDRGGSPLHF.

The CDR3 coding sequence is TGTGCCAGCAGCCCACCCGGGACAGGGACCGAAAAACTGTTTTTT. Translation gives CASSPPGTGTEKLFF. The gene calls are TRBV13 and TRBJ1-4; 9 bases map to TRBD1. Germline V CDR1 and CDR2: PRHDT, FYEKMQ (reference sequence). This CDR3 comprises 15 residues. The ends lost 5 bases at V and 8 bases at J; junction bases unmatched: 9.

V is TRBV6-2 or TRBV6-3 and J is TRBJ1-2; 7 nucleotides align to TRBD1. CDR3 length: 13 residues. With 5 bases clipped from V and 8 bases from J, the junction kept 8 bases outside the gene matches. Germline CDR1 MNHEY, CDR2 SVGEGT. CDR3 coding DNA: TGTGCCAGCAGTGTCCGGGACAGTGAAGGCTACACCTTC. This encodes CASSVRDSEGYTF.

The chain links TRBV7-9 to TRBJ1-1; D is unclear. The CDR3 is 14 amino acids. Germline V gene sequence: CDR1 SEHNR, CDR2 FQNEAQ (reference sequence). Trimming left V 7 bases short and J 1 base short, with 13 bases between. CDR3 DNA: TGTGCCAGCATGGGCTCGTTGGAGAACACTGAAGCTTTCTTT. This gives the protein CASMGSLENTEAFF.

The chain recombines TRBV12-3 or TRBV12-4 with TRBJ2-1; D unclear. V was pared by 7 bases and J by 9 bases, with 19 bases between. The CDR3 covers 14 residues. CDR3 bases: TGTGCCAGCATCTATGTTGGTGGGGTAGGTGAGCAGTTCTTC. It codes for CASIYVGGVGEQFF.

The chain joins TRBV20-1 to TRBJ2-1; D is undetermined. The J call may not be correct, given that the DNA end is closer to TRBJ2-5. This CDR3 contains 14 residues. The germline V gene has CDR1 DFQATT and CDR2 SNEGSKA (reference sequence). The CDR3 nucleotides are TGCAGTGCTAGAACGCCGCTAGAACAAGAGACCCAGTACTTC. The encoded protein is CSARTPLEQETQYF.

The chain carries TRBV12-3 or TRBV12-4 and TRBJ2-5; TRBD2 matches 14 bases. The DNA end lines up better with TRBJ2-1; the J call may be wrong. The CDR3 is 15 residues long. CDR3 in DNA: TGTGCCAGCACCCCGACTAGCGGGGGGGCGAATGAGCAGTTCTTC. It encodes CASTPTSGGANEQFF.

CDR3 in amino acids: CASSLTERSGAFF. CDR3 nucleotides: TGTGCCAGCAGCCTCACAGAAAGGTCGGGTGCTTTCTTT. The rearrangement links TRBV3-1 to TRBJ1-1, with D uncertain. Trimming took off 4 bases at V and 11 bases at J, with 17 bases between the two ends. Germline V gene lookup returns CDR1 LGHDT and CDR2 YNNKEL (reference sequence). The CDR3 has 13 amino acids.

This clonotype has ten or more counts. The chain employs TRBV20-1 and TRBJ2-5; 12 nucleotides align to TRBD2. CDR3 length equals 15 residues. CDR1 and CDR2 from the germline V gene are DFQATT and SNEGSKA (reference sequence). Written as DNA, the CDR3 is TGCAGCGCACGAAGACTAGCGGGGGATCAAGAGACCCAGTACTTC. The encoded protein is CSARRLAGDQETQYF.

This clonotype was seen only a few times. The rearrangement joins TRBV20-1 to TRBJ2-2; D remains unclear. V lost 5 bases to trimming and J lost 1 base, with 11 bases between them. Germline loops: CDR1 DFQATT, CDR2 SNEGSKA (reference sequence). This CDR3 is 14 amino acids long. The CDR3, as DNA: TGCAGTGCTCCCCCTGCAGGGAACACCGGGGAGCTGTTTTTT. Translated: CSAPPAGNTGELFF.

This clonotype appeared a few times. The chain couples TRBV4-2 to TRBJ2-3; 11 positions agree with TRBD2. The length of the CDR3 is 15 residues. In germline, CDR1 is LGHNA, CDR2 YNFKEQ. V was clipped by 1 base and J by 8 bases; unmatched bases: 5. The CDR3 bases are TGTGCCAGCAGCCAAGGCGCTAGCGGGGGGCGTACGCAGTATTTT. Its protein is CASSQGASGGRTQYF.

The chain carries TRBV4-1 and TRBJ2-1, with 14 bases aligning to TRBD2. The germline V gene encodes CDR1 MGHRA and CDR2 YSYEKL. Losses at the gene ends were 4 bases for V and 8 bases for J; bases not matched to a gene: 7. CDR3 size: 16 residues. CDR3 region: CASSPPTSGGADEQFF. The DNA of the CDR3 is TGCGCCAGCAGCCCCCCGACTAGCGGGGGGGCCGATGAGCAGTTCTTC.

Only a few counts were recorded for this clonotype. The CDR3 sequence is CASSSADGYEQYF. As DNA, the CDR3 is TGTGCCAGCAGCTCAGCGGACGGGTACGAGCAGTACTTC. The chain uses TRBV7-6 and TRBJ2-5; a possible D gene is TRBD2 (5 bases). The DNA end is more similar to TRBJ2-7, so the J call may be wrong. The CDR3 has 13 amino acids. The V gene's germline CDR1 is SGHVS and CDR2 FNYEAQ.

V gene TRBV7-2 combines with J gene TRBJ2-1; TRBD1 might be the D (6 bases). The J call may be incorrect, as the DNA end agrees better with TRBJ2-7. Germline CDR1 SGHTA, CDR2 FQGNSA. The CDR3 contains 15 residues. As DNA, the CDR3 is TGTGCCAGCAGCCCCCCGGGACACCTCCTTAGGGAGCAGTACTTC. Protein product: CASSPPGHLLREQYF.

This clonotype appeared a few times. CDR3 in amino acids: CASPKTGVTHEQFF. CDR3 nucleotides: TGCGCCAGCCCAAAGACAGGGGTAACCCATGAGCAGTTCTTC. The rearrangement links TRBV10-2 to TRBJ2-1; TRBD1 matches at 8 bases. The CDR3 runs 14 residues. Losses at the gene ends were 8 bases for V and 8 bases for J; bases not matched to a gene: 11. Germline-derived CDR1 and CDR2 are WSHSY and SAAADI.

Comment on this clonotype: A junction end diverges from the germline sequence, so it may reflect a read error. The rearrangement links TRBV4-1 to TRBJ1-4; TRBD1 aligns across 8 bases. The CDR3 spans 17 residues. Germline V lookup: CDR1 MGHRA, CDR2 YSYEKL. The CDR3 is CASSPGAVTGAGEELFF. The CDR3 nucleotides are TGCGCCAGCAGCCCAGGGGCTGTGACAGGGGCGGGTGAAGAACTGTTTTTT.

The chain joins TRBV5-1 to TRBJ2-5, with TRBD1 identical over 8 bases. Germline lookup yields CDR1 SGHRS and CDR2 YFSETQ. This CDR3 has 15 residues. V lost 0 bases, J lost 11 bases, and 12 bases stayed unmatched. This CDR3 is CASSLVGQGSFGQYF. In nucleotides, the CDR3 is TGCGCCAGCAGCTTGGTTGGACAGGGCTCCTTTGGGCAGTACTTC.

The chain combines TRBV7-2 with TRBJ2-4, with 13 bases fitting TRBD2. The CDR3 contains 16 residues. The V and J ends lost 4 bases and 12 bases, in that order; junction bases with no gene match: 12. The germline V gene has CDR1 SGHTA and CDR2 FQGNSA. CDR3 DNA sequence: TGTGCCAGCAGCTCGCGGACTAGCGGGGGCCTTTTAAGTCAGTACTTC. This translates into CASSSRTSGGLLSQYF.

This clonotype occurred a few times. The rearrangement joins TRBV5-8 to TRBJ1-2; 10 nucleotides line up with TRBD1. The CDR3 consists of 15 residues. V was clipped by 4 bases and J by 2 bases; unmatched bases: 5. From germline, CDR1 is SGHTS and CDR2 YDEGEE. CDR3 region: CASSLGQGGNYGYTF. CDR3 DNA sequence: TGTGCCAGCAGCCTTGGACAGGGGGGGAACTATGGCTACACCTTC.

The V gene is TRBV29-1, the J gene TRBJ1-2; 9 positions match TRBD1. The CDR3 is 11 residues long. Looked up from germline, CDR1 is SQVTM and CDR2 is ANQGSEA. V was clipped by 7 bases and J by 7 bases; unmatched bases: 4. Here the CDR3 reads CSAGTGSGYTF. The CDR3 bases are TGCAGCGCCGGGACAGGGTCTGGCTACACCTTC.